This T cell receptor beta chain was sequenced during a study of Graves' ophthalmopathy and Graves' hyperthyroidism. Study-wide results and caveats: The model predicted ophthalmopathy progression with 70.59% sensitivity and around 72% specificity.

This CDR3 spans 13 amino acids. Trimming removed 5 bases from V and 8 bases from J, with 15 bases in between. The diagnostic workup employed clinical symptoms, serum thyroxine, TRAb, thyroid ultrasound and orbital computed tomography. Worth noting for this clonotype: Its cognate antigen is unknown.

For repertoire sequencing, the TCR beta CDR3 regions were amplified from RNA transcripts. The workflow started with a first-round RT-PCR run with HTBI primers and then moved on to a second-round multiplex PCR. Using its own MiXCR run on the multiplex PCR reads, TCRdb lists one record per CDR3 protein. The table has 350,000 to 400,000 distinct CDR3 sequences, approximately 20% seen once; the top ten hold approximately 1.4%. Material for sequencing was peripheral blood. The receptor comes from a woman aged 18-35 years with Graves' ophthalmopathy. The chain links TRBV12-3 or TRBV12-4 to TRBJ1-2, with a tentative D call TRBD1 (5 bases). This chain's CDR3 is CASSRDGMGGYTF. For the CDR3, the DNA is TGTGCCAGCAGTCGGGACGGGATGGGAGGCTACACCTTC.